This T cell receptor beta chain was profiled in a study of cytomegalovirus exposure and HLA in healthy donors. Study-wide findings and caveats: More clonal expansion characterized HLA-associated TCR beta chains than equally common others in a later analysis.

This PCR relied on a set of 60 Vbeta primers and 13 Jbeta primers. Method: immunoSEQ multiplex PCR; TCRdb's copy keeps in-frame clones and lacks some. The table lists approximately 300,000 clones, under 90% of them singletons. Only a few counts were recorded for this clone. Its antigen is unknown. The germline V gene encodes CDR1 LGHNT and CDR2 FRNRAP. The CDR3 spans 18 residues. The V and J ends lost 5 bases and 0 bases respectively, with 20 bases between them. Sequenced input: PBMCs. The V gene is TRBV12-5, the J gene TRBJ1-5; D might be TRBD1 (5 bases). The receptor comes from a girl aged 2-10 years in good health and CMV-seronegative. The CDR3 spells CASGLGLQRDYSNQPQHF. The DNA for the CDR3 is TGTGCTAGTGGTCTCGGATTGCAGCGGGACTATAGCAATCAGCCCCAGCATTTT.